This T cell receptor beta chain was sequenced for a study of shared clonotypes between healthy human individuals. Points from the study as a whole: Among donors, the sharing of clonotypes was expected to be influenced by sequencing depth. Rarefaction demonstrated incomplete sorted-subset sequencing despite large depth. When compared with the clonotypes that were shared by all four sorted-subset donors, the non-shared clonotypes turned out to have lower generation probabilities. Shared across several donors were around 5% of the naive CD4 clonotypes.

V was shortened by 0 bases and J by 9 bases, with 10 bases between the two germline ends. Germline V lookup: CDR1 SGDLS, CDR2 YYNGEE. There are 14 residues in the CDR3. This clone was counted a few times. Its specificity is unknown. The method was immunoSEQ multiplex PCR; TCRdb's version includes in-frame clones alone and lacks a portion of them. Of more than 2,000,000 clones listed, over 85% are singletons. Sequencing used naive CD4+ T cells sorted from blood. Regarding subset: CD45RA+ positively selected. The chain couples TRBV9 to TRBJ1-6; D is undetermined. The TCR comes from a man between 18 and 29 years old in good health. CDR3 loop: CASSVGVVGSPLHF. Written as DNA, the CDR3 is TGTGCCAGCAGCGTAGGGGTAGTTGGTTCACCCCTCCACTTT.